The next 13 T cell receptor beta chains were all read from a single sample in a study of shared clonotypes between healthy human individuals. TCRdb's copy holds only in-frame clones and misses some; the assay was immunoSEQ multiplex PCR. The sample carries around 2.1 million clones, approximately 94% recorded once. The sequencing input was naive CD4+ T cells sorted from blood. Indicated subset: CD45RA+ positively selected. Receptor source: a man younger than 35 in good health.

V gene TRBV5-1 combines with J gene TRBJ1-2; D gene unclear. V lost 4 bases to trimming and J lost 5 bases, with 12 bases between them. Germline V lookup: CDR1 SGHRS, CDR2 YFSETQ. There are 13 residues in the CDR3. CDR3 sequence: CASSPTPGYGYTF. The CDR3 bases are TGCGCCAGCAGCCCGACTCCGGGTTATGGCTACACCTTC.

A word on this clone: The junction shows a germline mismatch at one end, possibly a read error. The chain employs TRBV2 and TRBJ1-2; weak D call: TRBD1 (6 bases). This CDR3 is 13 amino acids long. Germline CDR1 SNHLY, CDR2 FYNNEI. The CDR3 nucleotides are TGTGCCAGCAGAGAAGGGGGGAACTATGGCTACACCTTC. Translation gives CASREGGNYGYTF.

J is TRBJ1-1 and V is TRBV6-7; no definite D call. TRBV6-7 is assigned to the ORF class and has an uncertain function. The length of the CDR3 is 15 residues. Trimming shortened V by 4 bases and J by 0 bases, and 12 bases separated the two germline ends. The CDR3 sequence: CASSCPGAVNTEAFF. The CDR3 coding sequence is TGTGCCAGCAGTTGTCCGGGAGCCGTGAACACTGAAGCTTTCTTT.

The chain carries TRBV10-3 and TRBJ1-4, with D uncertain. The V and J ends lost 4 bases and 7 bases respectively, with 19 bases between them. The germline CDR1 and CDR2 sequences are ENHRY and SYGVKD. The CDR3 has 16 residues. In DNA, the CDR3 is TGTGCCATCAGTGCCGCCCCCGGATTGCCGGGTGAAAAACTGTTTTTT. It translates to CAISAAPGLPGEKLFF.

The chain uses TRBV18 and TRBJ1-2; D call uncertain. The germline CDR1 and CDR2 sequences are KGHSH and LQKENI. The CDR3 length is 14 residues. V lost 2 bases to trimming and J lost 4 bases, with 11 bases between them. The DNA of the CDR3 is TGTGCCAGCTCACCAAAAGGTACCGCCTATGGCTACACCTTC. This codes for CASSPKGTAYGYTF.

This clone was detected only once. Other DNA sequences in this sample translate to the same CDR3. This rearrangement joins TRBV5-4 to TRBJ1-1, with D possibly TRBD1 on 6 matching bases. V lost 3 bases and J lost 1, with 10 bases in between. Germline CDR1 reads SGHNT; CDR2 reads YYREEE (reference sequence). The CDR3 length is 14 residues. The chain's CDR3 is CASSSRTANTEAFF. Written as DNA, the CDR3 is TGTGCCAGCAGCTCAAGGACAGCGAACACTGAAGCTTTCTTT.

The chain combines TRBV10-2 with TRBJ2-5; 12 nucleotides match TRBD2. CDR1 is WSHSY, CDR2 SAAADI, per germline. This CDR3 has 16 amino acids. Losses at the gene ends were 4 bases for V and 5 bases for J; bases not matched to a gene: 8. The CDR3 reads CASSASGGATGETQYF. The CDR3 coding sequence is TGCGCCAGCAGTGCTAGCGGGGGGGCTACCGGGGAGACCCAGTACTTC.

This chain uses TRBV4-1 with TRBJ1-6; weak D call: TRBD1 (5 bases). The V gene's germline CDR1 is MGHRA and CDR2 YSYEKL. The CDR3 runs to 17 residues. Between the trimmed V and J ends, which lost 1 base and 9 bases, there was a span of 19 bases. In DNA form, the CDR3 reads TGCGCCAGCAGCCAAGGACTCGTCCGGGACCGAAGTTCACCCCTCCACTTT. Its protein is CASSQGLVRDRSSPLHF.

The CDR3 DNA sequence: TGTGCCAGCAGCTTAGACGGATACTCCTACGAGCAGTACTTC. Amino acids: CASSLDGYSYEQYF. The chain couples TRBV7-9 to TRBJ2-7; no definite D call. V lost 1 base, J lost 0 bases, and 7 bases lay in between. The CDR3 spans 14 residues. CDR1 is SEHNR, CDR2 FQNEAQ, per germline (reference sequence). The full variable domain, its missing parts supplied by reference TRBV7-9 and TRBJ2-7, is DTGVSQNPRHKITKRGQNVTFRCDPISEHNRLYWYRQTLGQGPEFLTYFQNEAQLEKSRLLSDRFSAERPKGSFSTLEIQRTEQGDSAMYLCASSLDGYSYEQYFGPGTRLTVT.

V is TRBV2 and J is TRBJ1-2, with 9 positions matching TRBD1. The CDR3 sequence is 12 residues long. Trimming removed 8 bases from V and 2 bases from J; junction bases left unmatched: 0. The germline V gene encodes CDR1 SNHLY and CDR2 FYNNEI. CDR3 sequence: CASGTGNYGYTF. The DNA of the CDR3 is TGTGCCAGCGGGACAGGGAACTATGGCTACACCTTC.

The V and J genes are TRBV6-6 and TRBJ1-2, with D perhaps TRBD1 (5 bases). Trimming took off 2 bases at V and 4 bases at J, with 14 bases between the two ends. CDR3 size: 15 residues. Germline V gives CDR1 MNHNY, CDR2 SVGAGI (reference sequence). The CDR3 spells CASSYTGQGSYGYTF. In DNA, the CDR3 is TGTGCCAGCAGTTACACGGGGCAAGGGAGCTATGGCTACACCTTC.

Points on this clone: An end of the junction does not agree with germline; a read error may underlie this. The chain has TRBV15 and TRBJ2-4; D may match TRBD1 or TRBD2 (5 bases each). The CDR3 sequence is 13 residues long. The germline V gene has CDR1 LNHNV and CDR2 YYDKDF (reference sequence). The CDR3 nucleotides read TGTGCCACCAGCAGAGATCGGGACCCCTCAACCCACTTC. Its protein is CATSRDRDPSTHF.

This chain joins TRBV6-5 and TRBJ1-3, with D possibly TRBD1 on 5 matching bases. This CDR3 region has 14 residues. The germline CDR1 and CDR2 sequences are MNHEY and SVGAGI. V dropped 8 bases and J dropped 0 bases, with 11 bases sitting between them. The CDR3 is CASSEGPSGNTIYF. The CDR3 DNA sequence: TGTGCCAGCTCGGAGGGACCCTCTGGAAACACCATATATTTT.